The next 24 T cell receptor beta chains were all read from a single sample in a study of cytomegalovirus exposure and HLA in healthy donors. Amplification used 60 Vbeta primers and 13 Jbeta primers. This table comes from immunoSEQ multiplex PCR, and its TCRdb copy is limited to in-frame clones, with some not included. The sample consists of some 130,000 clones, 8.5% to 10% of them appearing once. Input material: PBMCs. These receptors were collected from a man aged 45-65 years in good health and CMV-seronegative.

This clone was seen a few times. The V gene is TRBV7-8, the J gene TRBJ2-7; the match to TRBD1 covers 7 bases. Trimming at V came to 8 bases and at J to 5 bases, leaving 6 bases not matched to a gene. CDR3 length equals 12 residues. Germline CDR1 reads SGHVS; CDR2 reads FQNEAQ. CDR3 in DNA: TGTGCCAGCCTCCGACAGGGCCACGAGCAGTACTTC. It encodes CASLRQGHEQYF.

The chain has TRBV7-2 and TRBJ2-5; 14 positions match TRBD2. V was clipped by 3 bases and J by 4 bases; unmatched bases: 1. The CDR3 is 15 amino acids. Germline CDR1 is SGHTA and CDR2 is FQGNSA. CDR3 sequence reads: CASSLTSGGAETQYF. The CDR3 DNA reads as TGTGCCAGCAGCTTGACTAGCGGGGGGGCAGAGACCCAGTACTTC.

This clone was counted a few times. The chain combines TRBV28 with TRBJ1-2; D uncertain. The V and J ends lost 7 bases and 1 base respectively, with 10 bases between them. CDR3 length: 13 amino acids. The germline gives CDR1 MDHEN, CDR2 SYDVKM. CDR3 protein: CASKSGNNYGYTF. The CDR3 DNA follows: TGTGCCAGCAAGTCGGGGAATAACTATGGCTACACCTTC.

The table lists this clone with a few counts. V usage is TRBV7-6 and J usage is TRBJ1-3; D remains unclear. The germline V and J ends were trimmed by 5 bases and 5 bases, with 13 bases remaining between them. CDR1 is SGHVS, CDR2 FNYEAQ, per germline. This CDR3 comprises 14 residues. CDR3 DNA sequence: TGTGCCAGCAGCCCCCGGGGAGGGAGAAACACCATATATTTT. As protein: CASSPRGGRNTIYF.

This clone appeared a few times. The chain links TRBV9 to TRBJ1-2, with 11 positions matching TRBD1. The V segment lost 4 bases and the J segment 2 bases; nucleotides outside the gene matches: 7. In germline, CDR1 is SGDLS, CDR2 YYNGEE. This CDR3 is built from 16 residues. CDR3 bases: TGTGCCAGCAGCCCGGACAGGGGGCGAGGAAACTATGGCTACACCTTC. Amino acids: CASSPDRGRGNYGYTF. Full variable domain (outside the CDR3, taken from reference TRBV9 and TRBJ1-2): DSGVTQTPKHLITATGQRVTLRCSPRSGDLSVYWYQQSLDQGLQFLIQYYNGEERAKGNILERFSAQQFPDLHSELNLSSLELGDSALYFCASSPDRGRGNYGYTFGSGTRLTVV.

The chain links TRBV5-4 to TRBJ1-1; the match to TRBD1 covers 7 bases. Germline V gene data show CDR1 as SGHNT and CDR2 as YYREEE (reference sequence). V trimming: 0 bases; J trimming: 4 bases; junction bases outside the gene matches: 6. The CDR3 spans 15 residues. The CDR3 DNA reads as TGTGCCAGCAGCTTGGGCCAGGGGGTGCCCACTGAAGCTTTCTTT. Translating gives CASSLGQGVPTEAFF.

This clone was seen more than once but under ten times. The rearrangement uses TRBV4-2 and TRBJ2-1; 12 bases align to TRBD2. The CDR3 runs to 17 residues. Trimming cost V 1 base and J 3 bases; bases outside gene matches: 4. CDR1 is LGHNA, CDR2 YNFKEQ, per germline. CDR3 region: CASSQGLAGDLYNEQFF. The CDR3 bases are TGTGCCAGCAGCCAAGGACTAGCGGGAGATCTCTACAATGAGCAGTTCTTC.

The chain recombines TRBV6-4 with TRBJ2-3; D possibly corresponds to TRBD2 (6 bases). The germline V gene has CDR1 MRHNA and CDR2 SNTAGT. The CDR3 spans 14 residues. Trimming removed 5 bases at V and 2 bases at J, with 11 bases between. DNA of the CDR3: TGTGCCAGCAGTAGTCGGGGGTCCACAGATACGCAGTATTTT. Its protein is CASSSRGSTDTQYF.

CDR3 DNA sequence: TGTGCCAGCAGCCCAAGGATCGGGGGGACAGGGGACCACAATGAGCAGTTCTTC. Residues: CASSPRIGGTGDHNEQFF. This chain uses TRBV7-2 with TRBJ2-1, with 10 bases matching TRBD1. V dropped 5 bases and J dropped 5; count of bases not matched to a gene: 15. CDR3 length: 18 residues. Germline V gene lookup returns CDR1 SGHTA and CDR2 FQGNSA.

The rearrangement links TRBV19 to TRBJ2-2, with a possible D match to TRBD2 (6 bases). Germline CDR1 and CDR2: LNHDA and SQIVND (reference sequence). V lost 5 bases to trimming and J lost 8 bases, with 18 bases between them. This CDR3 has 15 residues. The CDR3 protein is CASSPGEVTAGELFF. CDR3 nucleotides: TGTGCCAGTAGTCCGGGGGAGGTCACGGCGGGGGAGCTGTTTTTT.

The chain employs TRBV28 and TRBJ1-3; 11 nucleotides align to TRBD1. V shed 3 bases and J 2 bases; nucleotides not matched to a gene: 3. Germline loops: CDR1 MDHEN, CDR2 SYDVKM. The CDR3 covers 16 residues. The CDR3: CASSFLGQGAGNTIYF. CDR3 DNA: TGTGCCAGCAGTTTTTTGGGACAGGGGGCTGGAAACACCATATATTTT.

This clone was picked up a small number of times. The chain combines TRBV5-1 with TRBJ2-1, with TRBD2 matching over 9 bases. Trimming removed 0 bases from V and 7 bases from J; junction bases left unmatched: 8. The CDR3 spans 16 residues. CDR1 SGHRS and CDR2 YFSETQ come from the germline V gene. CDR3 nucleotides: TGCGCCAGCAGCTTGGCCCGCGGGAGGGCCAATAATGAGCAGTTCTTC. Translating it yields CASSLARGRANNEQFF.

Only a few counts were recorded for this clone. The CDR3 here is CASRGEGRREQYF. CDR3 sequence (DNA): TGTGCCAGCAGGGGGGAGGGCCGTCGAGAGCAGTACTTC. The rearrangement joins TRBV6-5 to TRBJ2-7, with TRBD2 identical over 7 bases. J lost 7 bases, V lost 6 bases, and 9 bases had no gene match. Germline assignment: CDR1 MNHEY and CDR2 SVGAGI. The CDR3 runs 13 residues.

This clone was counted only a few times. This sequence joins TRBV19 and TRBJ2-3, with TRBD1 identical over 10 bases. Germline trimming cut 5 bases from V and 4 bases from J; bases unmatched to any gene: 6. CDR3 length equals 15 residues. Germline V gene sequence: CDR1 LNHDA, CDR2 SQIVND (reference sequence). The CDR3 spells CASSWDRGSADTQYF. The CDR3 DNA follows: TGTGCCAGTAGTTGGGACAGGGGCTCCGCAGATACGCAGTATTTT.

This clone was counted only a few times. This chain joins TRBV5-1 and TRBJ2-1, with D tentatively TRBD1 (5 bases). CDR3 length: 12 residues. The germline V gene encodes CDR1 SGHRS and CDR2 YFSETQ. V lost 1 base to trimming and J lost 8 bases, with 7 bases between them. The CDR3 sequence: CASSLIGDEQFF. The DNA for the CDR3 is TGCGCCAGCAGCTTGATAGGGGATGAGCAGTTCTTC.

The CDR3 is CASSFSGGSTEAFF. Here the CDR3 DNA reads TGTGCCAGCAGCTTTTCCGGGGGGAGCACTGAAGCTTTCTTT. This rearrangement joins TRBV9 to TRBJ1-1, with D perhaps TRBD1 (5 bases). The CDR3 is 14 residues long. Germline V gene lookup returns CDR1 SGDLS and CDR2 YYNGEE. The germline V and J ends were trimmed by 4 bases and 4 bases, with 14 bases remaining between them. Complete variable domain (other parts from reference TRBV9 and TRBJ1-1): DSGVTQTPKHLITATGQRVTLRCSPRSGDLSVYWYQQSLDQGLQFLIQYYNGEERAKGNILERFSAQQFPDLHSELNLSSLELGDSALYFCASSFSGGSTEAFFGQGTRLTVV.

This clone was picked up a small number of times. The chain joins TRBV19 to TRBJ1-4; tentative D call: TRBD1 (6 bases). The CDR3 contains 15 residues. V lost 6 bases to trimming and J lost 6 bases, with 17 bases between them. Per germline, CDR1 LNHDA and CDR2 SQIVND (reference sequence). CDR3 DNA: TGTGCCAGTAGACCCGCGGGGGGGCGCGATGAAAAACTGTTTTTT. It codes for CASRPAGGRDEKLFF.

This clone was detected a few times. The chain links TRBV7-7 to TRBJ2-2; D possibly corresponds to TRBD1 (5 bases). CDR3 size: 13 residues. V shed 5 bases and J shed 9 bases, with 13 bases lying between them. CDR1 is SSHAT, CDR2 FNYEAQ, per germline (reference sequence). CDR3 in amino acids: CASSRGAEWELFF. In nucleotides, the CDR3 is TGTGCCAGCAGCCGTGGGGCGGAGTGGGAGCTGTTTTTT.

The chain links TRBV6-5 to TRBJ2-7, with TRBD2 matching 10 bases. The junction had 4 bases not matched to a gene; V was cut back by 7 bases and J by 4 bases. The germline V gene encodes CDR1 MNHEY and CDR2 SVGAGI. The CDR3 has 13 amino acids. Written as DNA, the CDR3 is TGTGCCAGCACTAAGCGGGAGGGGTACGAGCAGTACTTC. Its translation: CASTKREGYEQYF.

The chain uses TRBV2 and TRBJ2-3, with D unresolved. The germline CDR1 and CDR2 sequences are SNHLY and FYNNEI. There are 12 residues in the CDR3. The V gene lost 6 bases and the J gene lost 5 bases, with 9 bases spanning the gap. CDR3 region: CASSASGDTQYF. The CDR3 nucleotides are TGTGCCAGCAGCGCCTCCGGAGATACGCAGTATTTT. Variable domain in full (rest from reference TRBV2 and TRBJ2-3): EPEVTQTPSHQVTQMGQEVILRCVPISNHLYFYWYRQILGQKVEFLVSFYNNEISEKSEIFDDQFSVERPDGSNFTLKIRSTKLEDSAMYFCASSASGDTQYFGPGTRLTVL.

The CDR3 sequence is CASRKQGARPEAFF. The CDR3 DNA reads as TGTGCCAGCAGGAAACAGGGGGCGCGTCCTGAAGCTTTCTTT. This chain joins TRBV6-1 and TRBJ1-1, with TRBD1 matching 9 bases. The CDR3 contains 14 residues. The ends lost 6 bases at V and 6 bases at J; junction bases unmatched: 8. CDR1 is MNHNS, CDR2 SASEGT, per germline.

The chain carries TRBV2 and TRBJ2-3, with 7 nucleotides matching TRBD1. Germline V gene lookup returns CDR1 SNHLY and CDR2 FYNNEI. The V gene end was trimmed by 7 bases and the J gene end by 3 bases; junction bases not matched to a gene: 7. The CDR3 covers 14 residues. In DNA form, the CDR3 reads TGTGCCAGCACTAGACAGGGTCCGACAGATACGCAGTATTTT. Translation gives CASTRQGPTDTQYF.

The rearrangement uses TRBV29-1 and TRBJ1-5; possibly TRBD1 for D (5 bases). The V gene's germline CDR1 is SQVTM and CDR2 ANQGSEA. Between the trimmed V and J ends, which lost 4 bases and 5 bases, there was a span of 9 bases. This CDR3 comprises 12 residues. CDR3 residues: CSVGGVDQPQHF. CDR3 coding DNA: TGCAGCGTTGGGGGCGTCGATCAGCCCCAGCATTTT.

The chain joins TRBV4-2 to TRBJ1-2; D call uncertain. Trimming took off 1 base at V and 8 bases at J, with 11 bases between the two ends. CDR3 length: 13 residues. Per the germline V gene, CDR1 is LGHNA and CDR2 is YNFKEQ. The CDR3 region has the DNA TGTGCCAGCAGCCAAGTCGCCGGGAACGGCTACACCTTC. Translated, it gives CASSQVAGNGYTF.